The rows below give T cell receptor beta chains drawn from one sample of a study of somatic mutations in cytotoxic T cells in rheumatoid arthritis. Some clones are missing from TCRdb's copy, which holds only in-frame ones; the method was immunoSEQ multiplex PCR. This table has roughly 15,000 clones, 75% to 80% appearing once. The specimen sequenced was CD8+ T cells sorted from blood. The receptors here all came from an adult with rheumatoid arthritis. Both conserved end residues are part of each CDR3. The D gene is left open where the match is weak. Size is omitted from some rows. Given values are once, few, many or a class for expanded clones.

abundance	j_gene	d_gene	v_gene	CDR3nt	CDR3aa
few	TRBJ1-1	NA	TRBV30	TGTGCCTGGAGCGAACGTCCGGGTGGGAACACTGAAGCTTTCTTT	CAWSERPGGNTEAFF
NA	TRBJ1-1	NA	TRBV5-4	TGTGCCAGCAGCTTGGATCGGGGCATCACTGAAGCTTTCTTT	CASSLDRGITEAFF
NA	TRBJ2-5	NA	TRBV4-2	TGTGCCAGCAGCCAAGATACCGGGGTGTACCAAGAGACCCAGTACTTC	CASSQDTGVYQETQYF
once	TRBJ2-7	TRBD1	TRBV2	TGTGCCAGCAGTGATCGGGACAGAGCCTACGAGCAGTACTTC	CASSDRDRAYEQYF
NA	TRBJ2-7	NA	TRBV6-5	TGTGCCAGCAGTTACTTGGTTACCTCCTACGAGCAGTACTTC	CASSYLVTSYEQYF
NA	TRBJ1-1	NA	TRBV5-4	TGTGCCAGCAGCTTGGAACAGGGTAGCACTGAAGCTTTCTTT	CASSLEQGSTEAFF
NA	TRBJ2-7	NA	TRBV6-5	TGTGCCAGCAGTTCCGGGACACAGACCTACGAGCAGTACTTC	CASSSGTQTYEQYF
NA	TRBJ1-1	NA	TRBV19	TGTGCCAGTAGTATAGATGTGGGAAACACTGAAGCTTTCTTT	CASSIDVGNTEAFF
NA	TRBJ1-2	TRBD1	TRBV19	TGTGCCAGTAGCATCGGTGTCGGGACAGGGGATGGCTACACCTTC	CASSIGVGTGDGYTF
NA	TRBJ2-1	NA	TRBV6-1	TGTGCCAGCAAAACTGGAGGGATCCCCTACAATGAGCAGTTCTTC	CASKTGGIPYNEQFF
NA	TRBJ2-1	NA	TRBV27	TGTGCCAGCAGTTCATCAGGGGCCCAGGAGCAGTTCTTC	CASSSSGAQEQFF
NA	TRBJ1-6	NA	TRBV30	TGTGCCTGGAGAGAAGACCACCGGGACACCAATTCACCCCTCCACTTT	CAWREDHRDTNSPLHF